Following are 14 T cell receptor beta chains from one sample sequenced in a study of blood T cell repertoires in COVID-19 (dated by TCRdb to about 2020). The library was obtained by the immunoSEQ multiplex PCR assay. The immuneACCESS repertoire file appears here via TCRdb, limited to in-frame rearrangements. These files lack a portion of the clones; in checked studies, under half of the deficit traces to unresolved V genes, and the cause of the others is not known. The sample data list fewer than 150,000 clones, and roughly 90% of these were observed just once. 3.8% of the sample is held by the ten biggest clonotypes. The specimen was peripheral blood. The receptor source for this set is a woman aged 60-75 years with COVID-19, enrolled during active disease.

The chain uses TRBV19 and TRBJ1-2, with 7 bases aligning to TRBD1. CDR3 length equals 13 residues. Germline CDR1 LNHDA, CDR2 SQIVND (reference sequence). The J segment lost 3 bases and the V segment lost 5 bases, leaving 3 bases of the junction unmatched. This CDR3 reads CASSVDRDYGYTF. The CDR3 region has the DNA TGTGCCAGTAGTGTCGACAGGGACTATGGCTACACCTTC.

CDR3 sequence reads: CASSPRTTNTEAFF. The CDR3 DNA reads TGTGCCAGCTCACCACGGACAACGAACACTGAAGCTTTCTTT. The J gene is TRBJ1-1, the V gene TRBV18, with D maybe TRBD1 (5 bases). V lost 1 base, J lost 1 base, and 7 bases lay in between. The CDR3 loop spans 14 amino acids. The germline CDR1 and CDR2 sequences are KGHSH and LQKENI. Supplemented by reference TRBV18 and TRBJ1-1, the full variable domain reads NAGVMQNPRHLVRRRGQEARLRCSPMKGHSHVYWYRQLPEEGLKFMVYLQKENIIDESGMPKERFSAEFPKEGPSILRIQQVVRGDSAAYFCASSPRTTNTEAFFGQGTRLTVV.

The CDR3 protein is CASSYSGGGSYEQYF. CDR3 bases: TGTGCCAGCAGTTACTCTGGGGGGGGCTCCTACGAGCAGTACTTC. The rearrangement joins TRBV6-6 to TRBJ2-7; 7 bases agree with TRBD2. After removal of 0 bases from V and 0 bases from J, the junction contained 2 bases not matched to a gene. In germline, CDR1 is MNHNY, CDR2 SVGAGI (reference sequence). The CDR3 totals 15 residues.

This chain uses TRBV7-6 with TRBJ2-1; possible D gene TRBD2, 5 bases. The V gene lost 8 bases and the J gene lost 2 bases, with 10 bases spanning the gap. This CDR3 contains 13 residues. From germline, CDR1 is SGHVS and CDR2 FNYEAQ. The DNA of the CDR3 is TGTGCCAGCGGAACGGGAACCTACAATGAGCAGTTCTTC. It is translated as CASGTGTYNEQFF.

The chain joins TRBV5-1 to TRBJ2-7, with D perhaps TRBD1 (6 bases). CDR1 SGHRS and CDR2 YFSETQ come from the germline V gene. With 2 bases removed from V and 4 bases from J, the gap between germline ends came to 10 bases. This CDR3 has 13 amino acids. CDR3 sequence: CASSFAGEYEQYF. Written as DNA, the CDR3 is TGCGCCAGCAGCTTTGCAGGGGAGTACGAGCAGTACTTC.

The V call is TRBV4-3, the J call TRBJ2-1; 10 positions agree with TRBD1. The CDR3 sequence is 15 residues long. With V trimmed by 1 base and J by 3 bases, 0 bases remained unmatched. Germline-derived CDR1 and CDR2 are LGHNA and YSLEER. Written as DNA, the CDR3 is TGCGCCAGCAGCCAAGGGACAGGGGGCTACAATGAGCAGTTCTTC. Translating it yields CASSQGTGGYNEQFF.

The chain links TRBV7-9 to TRBJ2-3; D perhaps matches TRBD1 (5 bases). The CDR3 has 12 residues. Germline CDR1 and CDR2: SEHNR and FQNEAQ (reference sequence). Trimming removed 8 bases from V and 4 bases from J, with 10 bases in between. The CDR3 protein is CASGLGADTQYF. The CDR3, as DNA: TGTGCCAGCGGGCTAGGGGCAGATACGCAGTATTTT.

This chain uses TRBV7-8 with TRBJ1-6; 9 bases align to TRBD1. V lost 1 base and J lost 14; bases outside the gene matches: 6. Germline V gives CDR1 SGHVS, CDR2 FQNEAQ. CDR3 length equals 14 residues. CDR3 sequence: CASSLGEQGATLHF. The CDR3 DNA reads TGTGCCAGCAGCTTAGGGGAACAGGGGGCCACCCTCCACTTT.

This clone was found a few times. The J gene is TRBJ1-6, the V gene TRBV18; D unclear. V lost 3 bases, J lost 8 bases, and 14 bases lay in between. CDR1 is KGHSH and CDR2 is LQKENI in the germline V gene. The CDR3 length is 15 residues. The CDR3 sequence: CASSPGHHGDSPLHF. The CDR3 nucleotides read TGTGCCAGCTCACCCGGCCACCATGGAGATTCACCCCTCCACTTT.

The rearrangement joins TRBV15 to TRBJ2-4; 7 nucleotides match TRBD1. V trimming: 0 bases; J trimming: 7 bases; junction bases outside the gene matches: 9. Germline CDR1 and CDR2: LNHNV and YYDKDF (reference sequence). CDR3 length: 16 residues. The CDR3 loop reads CATSRDSRQGWNIQYF. Written as DNA, the CDR3 is TGTGCCACCAGCAGAGATTCGAGACAGGGTTGGAACATTCAGTACTTC.

This CDR3 reads CASSQERGTYEQYF. The DNA for the CDR3 is TGCGCCAGCAGCCAAGAACGCGGTACCTACGAGCAGTACTTC. The rearrangement uses TRBV4-1 and TRBJ2-7; no firm D call. V gave up 0 bases and J gave up 2 bases, with 8 bases separating them. In germline, CDR1 is MGHRA, CDR2 YSYEKL. The CDR3 sequence is 14 residues long.

The chain has TRBV7-2 and TRBJ2-3; D is ambiguous. The CDR3 has 13 residues. The ends were cut back, 3 bases at V and 2 bases at J, with 6 bases in the middle. Germline assignment: CDR1 SGHTA and CDR2 FQGNSA. As DNA, the CDR3 is TGTGCCAGCAGCTTCTACCCCACAGATACGCAGTATTTT. As protein: CASSFYPTDTQYF.

Only one count was recorded for this clone. This chain links TRBV5-1 with TRBJ2-1; 8 bases fit TRBD1. CDR3 size: 14 residues. The ends lost 2 bases at V and 7 bases at J; junction bases unmatched: 5. The V gene's germline CDR1 is SGHRS and CDR2 YFSETQ. CDR3 nucleotides: TGCGCCAGCAGCTTCCAGGGGGCGCGGAATGAGCAGTTCTTC. Translation: CASSFQGARNEQFF.

The V and J genes are TRBV29-1 and TRBJ1-1, with 7 bases that match TRBD1. The CDR3 totals 13 residues. J lost 2 bases, V lost 6 bases, and 6 bases had no gene match. The germline gives CDR1 SQVTM, CDR2 ANQGSEA. The CDR3 DNA follows: TGCAGCGTAACCGGGACAGCAAACACTGAAGCTTTCTTT. Its translation is CSVTGTANTEAFF.